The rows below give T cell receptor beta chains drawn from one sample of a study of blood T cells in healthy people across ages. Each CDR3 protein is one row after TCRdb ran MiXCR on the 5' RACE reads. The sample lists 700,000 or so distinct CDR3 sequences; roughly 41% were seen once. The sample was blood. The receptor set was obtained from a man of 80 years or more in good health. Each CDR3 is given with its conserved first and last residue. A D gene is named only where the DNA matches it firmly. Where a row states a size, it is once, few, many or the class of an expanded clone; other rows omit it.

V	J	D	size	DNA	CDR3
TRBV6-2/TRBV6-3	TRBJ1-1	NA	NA	TGTGCCAGCAGTTACTCGTTCCGGGGCAGCATGAACACTGAAGCTTTCTTT	CASSYSFRGSMNTEAFF
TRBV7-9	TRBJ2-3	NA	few	TGTGCCAGCAGCTTAACCGGGACCGCCTTCACAGATACGCAGTATTTT	CASSLTGTAFTDTQYF
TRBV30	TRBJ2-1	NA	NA	TGTGCCTGGAGACCCCAACTCCCGGTGTACAATGAGCAGTTCTTC	CAWRPQLPVYNEQFF
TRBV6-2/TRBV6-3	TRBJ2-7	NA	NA	TGTGCCAGCAGCCCCACGTGGGGGATGTACGAGCAGTACTTC	CASSPTWGMYEQYF
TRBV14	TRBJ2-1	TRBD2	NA	TGTGCCAGCAGCCGAGACGAGCGGGAGGGGAATGATGAGCAGTTCTTC	CASSRDEREGNDEQFF
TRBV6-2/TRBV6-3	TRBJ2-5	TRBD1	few	TGTGCCAGCAATGGACAGGTCTCGGTGACCCAGTACTTC	CASNGQVSVTQYF
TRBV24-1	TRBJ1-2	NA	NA	TGTGCCACCAGTGACGCGGGGGGAAACTATGGCTACACCTTC	CATSDAGGNYGYTF
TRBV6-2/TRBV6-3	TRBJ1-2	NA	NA	TGTGCCAGCAGTGTTTCTCAGGGAATAAGCGGCTACACCTTC	CASSVSQGISGYTF
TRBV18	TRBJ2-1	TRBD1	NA	TGTGCCAGCTCAGGGACAGGGGGGAGCTCCTACAATGAGCAGTTCTTC	CASSGTGGSSYNEQFF
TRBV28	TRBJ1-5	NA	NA	TGTGCCAGCAGGAAAACAGGGAGTAGTAATCAGCCCCAGCATTTT	CASRKTGSSNQPQHF
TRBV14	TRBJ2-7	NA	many	TGTGCCAGCAGCCAAGAACGTCTCTTGCCAGAGCAGTACTTC	CASSQERLLPEQYF
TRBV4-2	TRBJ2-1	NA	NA	TGTGCCAGCAGCCAAGATTCGGCGGGGAGCTCCTACAATGAGCAGTTCTTC	CASSQDSAGSSYNEQFF
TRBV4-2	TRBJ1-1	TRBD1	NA	TGTGCCAGCAGCCAAGATGGAGGGGGCAGAGACACTGAAGCTATCTTT	CASSQDGGGRDTEAIF
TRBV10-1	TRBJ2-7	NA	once	TGCGCCAGCAGTAAGACCGAGGCGGGGACCCTCGAGCAGTACTTC	CASSKTEAGTLEQYF
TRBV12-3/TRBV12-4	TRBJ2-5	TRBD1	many	TGTGCCAGCAGTTTCCCATCCGGGACAGGGTTGGGGGAGACCCAGTACTTC	CASSFPSGTGLGETQYF